The rows below give T cell receptor beta chains drawn from one sample of a study of T cell responses to AZD1222 COVID-19 vaccine. TCRdb keeps only in-frame clones here, not all; method: immunoSEQ multiplex PCR. This sample has some 110,000 clones, with around 94% found just once. This specimen consisted of peripheral blood, obtained on day 0 of AZD1222 vaccination. The receptors originated from an adult in good health. The CDR3 runs from the conserved cysteine through the conserved F or W. The D gene is left open where the match is weak. Not every row has a clone size; where given, it reads once, few, many or a size class.

CDR3 protein,CDR3 DNA,D gene,clone size,J gene,V gene
CASSLGEGMGNQPQHF,TGTGCCAGCAGTTTAGGGGAGGGGATGGGCAATCAGCCCCAGCATTTT,-,-,TRBJ1-5,TRBV28
CATSVSSNYGYTF,TGTGCCACCAGTGTCTCCTCTAACTATGGCTACACCTTC,-,-,TRBJ1-2,TRBV24-1
CASSDHGQGYNEQFF,TGTGCCAGCAGTGATCACGGACAGGGGTACAATGAGCAGTTCTTC,TRBD1,-,TRBJ2-1,TRBV28
CASSSRAADVRYEQYF,TGTGCCAGCAGCTCACGGGCCGCGGACGTAAGATACGAGCAGTACTTC,-,-,TRBJ2-7,TRBV28
CASSWVAGVPNTQYF,TGTGCCAGCAGTTGGGTAGCGGGAGTACCGAATACGCAGTATTTT,TRBD2,-,TRBJ2-3,TRBV27
CATRDNSAGQPQHF,TGTGCCACCCGGGACAACAGTGCGGGTCAGCCCCAGCATTTT,-,-,TRBJ1-5,TRBV24-1
CAISEIPRDRRNTIYF,TGTGCCATCAGTGAGATCCCTCGGGACAGGAGAAACACCATATATTTT,TRBD1,once,TRBJ1-3,TRBV10-3
CASSRQPNEQFF,TGCGCCAGCAGTAGACAGCCCAATGAGCAGTTCTTC,-,-,TRBJ2-1,TRBV5-1
CASSEVPYEQYF,TGCGCCAGCAGTGAGGTCCCCTACGAGCAGTACTTC,-,-,TRBJ2-7,TRBV10-2
CASLDLGLAGGDGELFF,TGTGCCAGCCTAGATCTGGGCCTAGCGGGAGGGGACGGGGAGCTGTTTTTT,TRBD2,-,TRBJ2-2,TRBV27
CASSQGSTEAFF,TGTGCCAGCAGTCAGGGGAGCACTGAAGCTTTCTTT,-,-,TRBJ1-1,TRBV27
CASSEYLYEQYF,TGTGCCAGCAGCGAATACCTCTACGAGCAGTACTTC,-,-,TRBJ2-7,TRBV28
CASSSGTSGAAYNEQFF,TGCGCCAGCAGCTCGGGGACTAGCGGAGCAGCCTACAATGAGCAGTTCTTC,TRBD2,-,TRBJ2-1,TRBV5-1
CASSGSPWDEQYF,TGTGCCAGCAGCGGAAGCCCTTGGGACGAGCAGTACTTC,-,-,TRBJ2-7,TRBV9
CASSLTLGQPQHF,TGTGCCAGCAGTCTCACTTTAGGGCAGCCCCAGCATTTT,-,-,TRBJ1-5,TRBV12-3/TRBV12-4
CASSFQGNTEAFF,TGTGCCAGCAGCTTTCAGGGTAACACTGAAGCTTTCTTT,-,-,TRBJ1-1,TRBV7-9